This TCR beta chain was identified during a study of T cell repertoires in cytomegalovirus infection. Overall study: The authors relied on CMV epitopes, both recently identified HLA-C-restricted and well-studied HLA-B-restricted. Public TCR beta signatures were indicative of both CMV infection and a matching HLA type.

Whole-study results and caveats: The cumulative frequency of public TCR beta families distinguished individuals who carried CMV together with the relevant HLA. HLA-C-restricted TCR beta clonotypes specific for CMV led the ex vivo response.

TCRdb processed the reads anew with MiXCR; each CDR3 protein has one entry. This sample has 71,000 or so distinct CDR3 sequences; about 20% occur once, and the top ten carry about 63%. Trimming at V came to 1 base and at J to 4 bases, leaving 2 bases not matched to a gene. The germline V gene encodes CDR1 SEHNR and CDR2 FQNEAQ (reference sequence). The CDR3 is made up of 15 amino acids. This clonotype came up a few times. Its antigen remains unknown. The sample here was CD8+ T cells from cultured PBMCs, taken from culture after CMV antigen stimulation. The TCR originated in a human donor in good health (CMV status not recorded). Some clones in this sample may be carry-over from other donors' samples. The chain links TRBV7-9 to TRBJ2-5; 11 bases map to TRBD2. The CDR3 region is CASSLVTSGVETQYF. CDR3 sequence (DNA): TGTGCCAGCAGCTTAGTGACTAGCGGGGTAGAGACCCAGTACTTC.